Only one count was recorded for the clone carrying this T cell receptor (beta chain). Germline CDR1 SNHLY, CDR2 FYNNEI. The V and J ends lost 0 bases and 3 bases respectively, with 17 bases between them. The CDR3 length is 17 residues. This record belongs to a study of blood T cell repertoires in COVID-19. At the level of the study: COVID-19 samples collected from the United States, Italy and Spain covered acute and convalescent phases. Sources were T cells, B-cell-depleted T cells, or PBMCs; the material itself was cDNA or gDNA.

Authors' processing steps: Nucleated cell number was recorded as an estimate derived from reference gene primer amplification. Repertoires were generated with immunoSEQ multiplex PCR, while TCRdb's copy carries only in-frame clones and drops some. V and J calls and clone size follow that table, whereas D and trimming were derived from the DNA. In the table there are fewer than 150,000 clones, about 89% of which are singletons. Specimen: peripheral blood. The sequence derives from an older woman with acute or convalescent COVID-19. The chain joins TRBV2 to TRBJ1-1, with D unclear. The CDR3 loop is CASSEAFTAGRYTEAFF. The DNA for the CDR3 is TGTGCCAGCAGTGAAGCGTTTACCGCCGGGAGGTACACTGAAGCTTTCTTT.